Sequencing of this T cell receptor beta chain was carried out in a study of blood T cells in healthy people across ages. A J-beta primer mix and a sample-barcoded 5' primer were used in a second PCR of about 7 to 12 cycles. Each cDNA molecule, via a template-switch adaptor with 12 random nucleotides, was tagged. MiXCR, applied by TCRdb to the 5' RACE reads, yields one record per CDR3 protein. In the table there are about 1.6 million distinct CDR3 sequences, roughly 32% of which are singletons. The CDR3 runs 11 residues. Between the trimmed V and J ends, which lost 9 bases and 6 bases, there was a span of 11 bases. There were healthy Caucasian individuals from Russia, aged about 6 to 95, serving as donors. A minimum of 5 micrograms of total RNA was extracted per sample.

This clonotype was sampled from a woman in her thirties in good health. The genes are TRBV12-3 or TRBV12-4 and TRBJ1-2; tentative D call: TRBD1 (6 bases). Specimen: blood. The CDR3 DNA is TGTGCCAGTGAAGGGGGGAATGGCTACACCTTC. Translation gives CASEGGNGYTF.